The T cell receptor (beta chain) described here comes from a study of blood T cell dynamics during melanoma immunotherapy. Findings of the study overall: The study could not tell melanoma-specific clones from general immune activation.

This clone was observed a single time. The antigen is undetermined. Time point here: pre-treatment baseline. Blood was drawn before treatment and at week 3 after checkpoint blockade. At 12 weeks after first infusion, RECIST 1.1 defined response for most patients. A fixed DNA input of 350 ng was used per bulk PBMC sample. Sequencing was performed with immunoSEQ multiplex PCR; in TCRdb, only in-frame clones are kept and a portion is missing. The sample includes 15,000 or so clones, around 86% of them seen just once. The receptor was isolated from a human donor with melanoma. Source: blood, taken from a patient treated with checkpoint blockade.

CDR3 nucleotide sequence: TGTGCCAGCAGTGAAGTGGGGATTGGTGAAAAACTGTTTTTT. Translation gives CASSEVGIGEKLFF. This chain joins TRBV6-1 and TRBJ1-4; D not resolved. CDR1 and CDR2 (germline): MNHNS, SASEGT. Trimming left V 1 base short and J 7 bases short, with 10 bases between. This CDR3 is 14 amino acids long.